The clone carrying this T cell receptor (beta chain) was seen only a few times. Antigen: not known. CDR3 length: 15 amino acids. Germline V lookup: CDR1 SGHTA, CDR2 FQGTGA. Trimming removed 5 bases at V and 4 bases at J, with 12 bases between. These data originate in a study of beta chain features in type 1 diabetes. General study findings and limits: Compared with healthy donors, patients appeared to share more similar naive, central memory and regulatory TCRB repertoires.

cDNA synthesis used the whole RNA isolate, giving expressed TCRB sequences. TCRdb's table, derived via immunoSEQ multiplex PCR, lists solely in-frame clones and lacks some. This table holds about 620,000 clones, about a sixth found once. V is TRBV7-3 and J is TRBJ1-6; weak D call: TRBD1 (5 bases). This receptor was obtained from a man in his late teens or twenties in good health. Specimen: naive CD4+ T cells from blood. CDR3 coding DNA: TGTGCCAGCAGCCAATCCGGGACTTATAATTCACCCCTCCACTTT. Residues: CASSQSGTYNSPLHF.